This T cell receptor (beta chain) is drawn from a study of post-analysis software for immune sequencing data. Carried by the TCR beta cDNA libraries were unique molecular identifiers. TCRdb ran MiXCR on the PCR reads and lists one entry per CDR3 protein. In the table there are over 700,000 distinct CDR3 sequences, about 32% of which are singletons. This CDR3 contains 15 residues. Germline-derived CDR1 and CDR2 are SGHDN and FVKESK. Deletions cut 8 bases from V and 4 bases from J, with 19 bases between. Regarding this clonotype: The antigen remains unidentified.

Whole-study findings and limits: Batch-mates among the samples co-clustered strongly by F measure. Normalized Chao1 diversity was significantly reduced in patients versus controls. Five TRBV segments, including TRBV5-6, TRBV5-1 and TRBV20-1, were more frequent in patients than controls.

This receptor was taken from a girl aged 5-17 years with multiple sclerosis. Source material: blood. The genes are TRBV14 and TRBJ2-3, with TRBD2 as a possible D gene (6 bases). In DNA, the CDR3 is TGTGCCAGCGGAACACAGGCTCCGGGAGCAGATACGCAGTATTTT. Its translation: CASGTQAPGADTQYF.